The 10 T cell receptor beta chains given below trace back to one sample, sequenced in a study of blood T cell repertoires in COVID-19. Profiled with immunoSEQ multiplex PCR; TCRdb holds only in-frame clones, not every one. The sample includes some 260,000 clones, about 68% of them seen just once. The sample was peripheral blood. Receptors originate from a woman older than 75 with acute or convalescent COVID-19.

This chain joins TRBV29-1 and TRBJ1-1; perhaps TRBD1 as D (5 bases). V lost 7 bases to trimming and J lost 1 base, with 10 bases between them. The germline CDR1 and CDR2 sequences are SQVTM and ANQGSEA. The CDR3 sequence is 12 residues long. CDR3 residues: CSENQGNTEAFF. Here the CDR3 DNA reads TGCAGCGAAAACCAGGGGAACACTGAAGCTTTCTTT.

CDR3 amino acids: CASSKFTSVLPEDEQFF. DNA of the CDR3: TGTGCCAGCAGCAAGTTCACTAGCGTACTCCCGGAGGATGAGCAGTTCTTC. The rearrangement uses TRBV7-8 and TRBJ2-1, with 7 nucleotides matching TRBD2. CDR1 and CDR2 from the germline V gene are SGHVS and FQNEAQ. The ends lost 5 bases at V and 8 bases at J; junction bases unmatched: 18. The length of the CDR3 is 17 residues.

This clone has a single count. This chain uses TRBV7-9 with TRBJ2-7, with 12 bases lining up with TRBD2. Germline values: CDR1 SEHNR, CDR2 FQNEAQ (reference sequence). CDR3 length: 15 residues. V shed 3 bases and J 6 bases; nucleotides not matched to a gene: 6. CDR3 nucleotide sequence: TGTGCCAGCAGCTTTGAGACTAGCGGGAGAGCCGAGCAGTACTTC. As protein: CASSFETSGRAEQYF.

This clone was counted once. V gene TRBV23-1 combines with J gene TRBJ2-1; maybe TRBD2 (6 bases). TRBV23-1 is flagged as an ORF with uncertain function. V gave up 0 bases and J gave up 0 bases, with 15 bases separating them. This CDR3 comprises 18 residues. CDR3 amino acids: CASSQSLSGRSSYNEQFF. DNA of the CDR3: TGCGCCAGCAGTCAATCTCTTAGCGGAAGAAGCTCCTACAATGAGCAGTTCTTC.

V gene TRBV6-2 or TRBV6-3 combines with J gene TRBJ1-1; D gene uncertain. The V end lost 2 bases, the J end lost 7 bases, and 5 bases lay between the germline ends. There are 11 residues in the CDR3. Germline CDR1 reads MNHEY; CDR2 reads SVGEGT. CDR3 sequence reads: CASSYHVEAFF. The DNA of the CDR3 is TGTGCCAGCAGTTACCATGTTGAAGCTTTCTTT.

This rearrangement joins TRBV27 to TRBJ1-2; D call uncertain. CDR3 length: 11 residues. V was clipped by 9 bases and J by 4 bases, with 9 bases between them. CDR1 and CDR2 (germline): MNHEY, SMNVEV (reference sequence). The CDR3 is CASRDFYGYTF. CDR3 nucleotide sequence: TGTGCCAGTCGAGATTTCTATGGCTACACCTTC.

The rearrangement links TRBV2 to TRBJ1-1; D unresolved. Trimming stripped 5 bases from V and 1 base from J, with 5 bases between. Germline V gene sequence: CDR1 SNHLY, CDR2 FYNNEI. This CDR3 region has 12 residues. In nucleotides, the CDR3 is TGTGCCAGCAGTCAACAGAACACTGAAGCTTTCTTT. Translated: CASSQQNTEAFF.

V and J are TRBV5-1 and TRBJ2-2; TRBD1 matches 7 bases. V dropped 2 bases and J dropped 5; count of bases not matched to a gene: 9. CDR1 SGHRS and CDR2 YFSETQ come from the germline V gene. The CDR3 is 16 residues long. Here the CDR3 DNA reads TGCGCCAGCAGCTTCCGCCGACAGGGTCGGACCGGGGAGCTGTTTTTT. This encodes CASSFRRQGRTGELFF.

This clone was detected only once. V and J are TRBV3-1 (or the pseudogene TRBV3-2) and TRBJ2-2; 8 nucleotides align to TRBD1. The CDR3 spans 15 residues. Germline assignment: CDR1 LGHDT and CDR2 YNNKEL (reference sequence). The V and J ends lost 1 base and 4 bases, in that order; junction bases with no gene match: 2. The CDR3 spells CASSQVDRGTGELFF. In DNA, the CDR3 is TGTGCCAGCAGCCAAGTCGACAGGGGCACCGGGGAGCTGTTTTTT.

V gene TRBV3-1 (or the pseudogene TRBV3-2) combines with J gene TRBJ1-4, with TRBD1 matching 9 bases. CDR1 and CDR2 from the germline V gene are LGHDT and YNNKEL (reference sequence). The CDR3 sequence is 18 residues long. J gave up 4 bases and V 0 bases, and 9 bases lay outside the gene matches. As DNA, the CDR3 is TGTGCCAGCAGCCAAGAAGGGGGGACAGGGCAGGGTAATGAAAAACTGTTTTTT. Protein sequence: CASSQEGGTGQGNEKLFF.